Reported below is one T cell receptor (beta chain). No antigen is known for it. This record belongs to a study of CD8 T cells in Susac syndrome. The authors carried out high-throughput sequencing of TCR beta. They applied it to CD8+ and CD4+ T cells obtained from blood. The CD8+ and CD4+ T cells were isolated magnetically using a negative isolation approach, whereas the TEMRA cells were enriched by FACS. With random hexamers, reverse transcription was performed on about 0.45 to 1 ug of RNA. Across 54 Vbeta and 13 Jbeta, immunoSEQ multiplex PCR amplified TCR beta CDR3. One entry per CDR3 protein results from TCRdb running MiXCR on the immunoSEQ multiplex PCR reads. The repertoire holds roughly 110,000 distinct CDR3 sequences, 92% seen once, with roughly 0.11% in the top ten. Regarding the study as a whole: Only a relatively small number of individuals were included in the TCR sequencing and HLA analysis.

V shed 0 bases and J shed 1 base, with 13 bases lying between them. CDR1 and CDR2 from the germline V gene are SGHTA and FQGNSA. The CDR3 spans 17 residues. The sample was CD8+ T cells from PBMCs. The TCR originated in a human donor in good health. The chain couples TRBV7-2 to TRBJ1-5; D is unclear. The CDR3 is CASSLALGRWSNQPQHF. In DNA, the CDR3 is TGTGCCAGCAGCTTAGCGCTGGGCAGGTGGAGCAATCAGCCCCAGCATTTT.